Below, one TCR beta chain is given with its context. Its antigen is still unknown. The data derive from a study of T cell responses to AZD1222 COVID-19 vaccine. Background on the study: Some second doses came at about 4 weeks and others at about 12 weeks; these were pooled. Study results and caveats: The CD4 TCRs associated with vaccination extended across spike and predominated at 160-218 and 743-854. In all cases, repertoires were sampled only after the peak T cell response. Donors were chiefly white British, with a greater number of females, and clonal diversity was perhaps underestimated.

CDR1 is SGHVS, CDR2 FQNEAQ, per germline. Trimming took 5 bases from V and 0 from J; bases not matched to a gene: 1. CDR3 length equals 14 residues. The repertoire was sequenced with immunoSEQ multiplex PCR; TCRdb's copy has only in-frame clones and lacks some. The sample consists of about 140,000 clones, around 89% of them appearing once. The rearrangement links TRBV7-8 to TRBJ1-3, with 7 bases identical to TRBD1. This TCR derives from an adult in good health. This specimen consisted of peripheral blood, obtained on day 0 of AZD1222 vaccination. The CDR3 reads CASSGTVSGNTIYF. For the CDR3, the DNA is TGTGCCAGCAGCGGGACAGTCTCTGGAAACACCATATATTTT.